This entry lists 8 T cell receptor beta chains sequenced from one sample in a study of T cell responses to AZD1222 COVID-19 vaccine (dated by TCRdb to 2020 to 2022). The library was made by the immunoSEQ multiplex PCR assay. TCRdb stores this immuneACCESS table with in-frame sequences only. Part of the clones is absent; in the studies checked, under half of the shortfall reflects unresolved V genes, and no reason is known for the rest. The sample table contains about 80,000 clones; only one count was recorded for 75% to 90% of them. Around 3.6% of the sample goes to the ten largest clones. This specimen's time point label, per the study, means: about 28 days (+/-7) after the second vaccine dose. This specimen was peripheral blood, taken 28 days after the second AZD1222 dose. The receptors were gathered from an adult who received the AZD1222 COVID-19 vaccine.

The V gene is TRBV9, the J gene TRBJ2-7; 7 bases match TRBD2. V dropped 0 bases and J dropped 6; count of bases not matched to a gene: 9. Germline lookup yields CDR1 SGDLS and CDR2 YYNGEE. The CDR3 loop spans 15 amino acids. The CDR3 DNA reads TGTGCCAGCAGCGTAGGGGAGGGGAGGGTACGCGAGCAGTACTTC. It codes for CASSVGEGRVREQYF.

The table lists this clone with a count of one. The rearrangement links TRBV11-1 to TRBJ1-5; D is unresolved. Between the trimmed V and J ends, which lost 3 bases and 0 bases, there was a span of 3 bases. The CDR3 has 13 residues. The germline V gene encodes CDR1 SGHAT and CDR2 FQDESV (reference sequence). CDR3: CASSFGSNQPQHF. The CDR3 nucleotides read TGTGCCAGCAGCTTTGGTAGCAATCAGCCCCAGCATTTT.

V gene TRBV6-5 combines with J gene TRBJ2-3; 10 bases are shared with TRBD2. The CDR3 runs to 16 residues. Losses at the gene ends were 4 bases for V and 1 base for J; bases not matched to a gene: 5. Per the germline V gene, CDR1 is MNHEY and CDR2 is SVGAGI. The CDR3 DNA sequence: TGTGCCAGCAGTTCCCAGCGGGAGGGGGGCACAGATACGCAGTATTTT. Residues: CASSSQREGGTDTQYF.

This clone is a singleton in its sample. The chain carries TRBV6-2 or TRBV6-3 and TRBJ1-1; 7 nucleotides align to TRBD1. CDR1 and CDR2 from the germline V gene are MNHEY and SVGEGT. The CDR3 loop spans 15 amino acids. V shed 4 bases and J 5 bases; nucleotides not matched to a gene: 10. The CDR3 DNA reads TGTGCCAGCAGTTCCCCGAGACAGGGTCGAACTGAAGCTTTCTTT. It yields the protein CASSSPRQGRTEAFF.

The CDR3 is CASSPRVAATDTQYF. The CDR3 region has the DNA TGTGCCAGCAGCCCCAGGGTAGCGGCCACAGATACGCAGTATTTT. This rearrangement joins TRBV7-3 to TRBJ2-3; D might be TRBD2 (6 bases). CDR1 SGHTA and CDR2 FQGTGA come from the germline V gene. Trimming cost V 5 bases and J 2 bases, with 14 bases left between them. This CDR3 is 15 amino acids long.

The rearrangement links TRBV28 to TRBJ1-5; 7 nucleotides match TRBD1. This CDR3 contains 15 residues. J lost 5 bases, V lost 7 bases, and 11 bases had no gene match. Germline V gene sequence: CDR1 MDHEN, CDR2 SYDVKM. CDR3 protein: CASTPYGTAYQPQHF. CDR3 sequence (DNA): TGTGCCAGCACCCCGTACGGGACAGCCTATCAGCCCCAGCATTTT.

The rearrangement links TRBV27 to TRBJ1-2; 9 bases line up with TRBD1. The trim removed 3 bases at V and 0 bases at J, leaving 2 bases unmatched. The CDR3 is 15 amino acids. Looked up from germline, CDR1 is MNHEY and CDR2 is SMNVEV (reference sequence). The CDR3 DNA follows: TGTGCCAGCAGTTTCGGGACAGGGCCTAACTATGGCTACACCTTC. This sequence encodes CASSFGTGPNYGYTF.

The rearrangement uses TRBV7-4 and TRBJ2-7; TRBD2 is a possible D gene (6 bases). CDR1 and CDR2 from the germline V gene are SGHVT and SQSDAQ. The V end lost 5 bases, the J end lost 5 bases, and 19 bases lay between the germline ends. This CDR3 comprises 15 residues. The DNA of the CDR3 is TGTGCCAGCAGCCCTGGGGGGAGGCCCTCGAACGAGCAGTACTTC. The encoded protein is CASSPGGRPSNEQYF. Full variable domain (rest looked up from reference TRBV7-4 and TRBJ2-7): GAGVSQSPRYKVAKRGRDVALRCDSISGHVTLYWYRQTLGQGSEVLTYSQSDAQRDKSGRPSGRFSAERPERSVSTLKIQRTEQGDSAVYLCASSPGGRPSNEQYFGPGTRLTVT.